The rows below give T cell receptor beta chains drawn from one sample of a study of cytomegalovirus exposure and HLA in healthy donors. The repertoire was sequenced with immunoSEQ multiplex PCR; TCRdb's copy has only in-frame clones and lacks some. The profile covers 180,000 or so clones, with around 86% appearing a single time and 7.2% taken by the ten largest. The sequenced sample consisted of PBMCs. The receptors here all came from a man aged 25-40 years in good health and CMV-seropositive. Both conserved end residues are part of each CDR3. Each record gives: J gene, clone size, D gene, V gene, CDR3 DNA, CDR3 protein. D genes are given only for firm matches. Some rows mark clone size as missing; the rest say once, few, many or name a class of expanded clone.

TRBJ2-5	-	-	TRBV28	TGTGCCAGTAGGGGGCAAGAGACCCAGTACTTC	CASRGQETQYF
TRBJ1-5	-	TRBD1	TRBV4-1	TGCGCCAGCAGCCAAGCCGTGACAGGGATGGGCAATCAGCCCCAGCATTTT	CASSQAVTGMGNQPQHF
TRBJ1-1	once	-	TRBV6-5	TGTGCCAGCTGTCGGGACCCGAACACTGAAGCTTTCTTT	CASCRDPNTEAFF
TRBJ1-3	-	-	TRBV18	TGTGCCAGCTCACCCGTCGGGAGCTCTGGAAACACCATATATTTT	CASSPVGSSGNTIYF
TRBJ2-7	-	-	TRBV27	TGTGCCAGCAGTCCGGGCGCGGGGTTTTCCTACGAGCAGTACTTC	CASSPGAGFSYEQYF
TRBJ2-1	-	TRBD2	TRBV9	TGTGCCAGCAGCCCAGACAGCGGGAGGTACAATGAGCAGTTCTTC	CASSPDSGRYNEQFF
TRBJ1-2	-	TRBD1	TRBV7-9	TGTGCCAGCAGCTTAGCAGGGGGCGAAGGCTACACCTTC	CASSLAGGEGYTF
TRBJ1-4	-	-	TRBV6-5	TGTGCCAGCAGTTACAGGGGTTTTGGTGAAAAACTGTTTTTT	CASSYRGFGEKLFF
TRBJ2-7	-	TRBD2	TRBV10-3	TGTGCCATCAGTGAGGAACCGGGACTAGAGCGGGTTGGCGAGCAGTACTTC	CAISEEPGLERVGEQYF
TRBJ1-1	-	TRBD1	TRBV6-5	TGTGCCAGCAGTCCCGACAGGGCAACTGAAGCTTTCTTT	CASSPDRATEAFF
TRBJ2-3	-	-	TRBV25-1	TGTGCCAGCAAAACAGGGACGGAGTTCACAGATACGCAGTATTTT	CASKTGTEFTDTQYF
TRBJ2-7	-	-	TRBV9	TGTGCCAGCAGCGTAGGCCCGGACTCCTACGAGCAGTACTTC	CASSVGPDSYEQYF
TRBJ2-1	-	-	TRBV7-3	TGTGCCAGCAGCTCAACCACCGGGACGGTTGACAATGAGCAGTTCTTC	CASSSTTGTVDNEQFF
TRBJ2-7	-	-	TRBV7-9	TGTGCCAGCAGCGCGGGCTACTCCTACGAGCAGTACTTC	CASSAGYSYEQYF
TRBJ2-1	-	TRBD2	TRBV2	TGTGCCAGCAGTGGGACTAGCGTCTACAATGAGCAGTTCTTC	CASSGTSVYNEQFF
TRBJ1-1	-	-	TRBV4-3	TGCGCCAGCAGCCAGCAGGGTGTCTACACTGAAGCTTTCTTT	CASSQQGVYTEAFF
TRBJ2-5	-	TRBD1	TRBV4-3	TGCGCCAGCAGCCAAGGACAGGGGCCAGAGACCCAGTACTTC	CASSQGQGPETQYF
TRBJ2-7	-	TRBD2	TRBV29-1	TGCAGCACTAGCGGGGGGAGCTACGAGCAGTACTTC	CSTSGGSYEQYF
TRBJ1-1	-	TRBD1	TRBV4-1	TGCGCCAGCAGCCGGCAAGGGGGCCGCAACACTGAAGCTTTCTTT	CASSRQGGRNTEAFF
TRBJ2-7	few	-	TRBV4-3	TGCGCCAGCAGCCAAGATTCCCCCGCTGCCGACGAGCAGTACTTC	CASSQDSPAADEQYF
TRBJ2-7	-	-	TRBV5-1	TGCGCCAGCAGCCACCACCGACAGACGAGCTCCTACGAGCAGTACTTC	CASSHHRQTSSYEQYF
TRBJ1-6	-	TRBD1	TRBV7-6	TGTGCCAGCAGCATGAGGACAGGAAATAATTCACCCCTCCACTTT	CASSMRTGNNSPLHF
TRBJ2-3	-	-	TRBV7-9	TGTGCCAGCAGCTTAGGGCTACTAGGAGGCACAGATACGCAGTATTTT	CASSLGLLGGTDTQYF
TRBJ2-7	-	TRBD1	TRBV7-3	TGTGCCAGCAGCGCAAGAGGACAGGGGTCTGACGAGCAGTACTTC	CASSARGQGSDEQYF
TRBJ2-1	-	-	TRBV7-8	TGTGCCAGCAGCTTAGCGCAGGGAAATGAGCAGTTCTTC	CASSLAQGNEQFF
TRBJ1-5	-	-	TRBV15	TGTGCCACCAGCAGAGAGAGATCGGGGGTAGAGCCCCAGCATTTT	CATSRERSGVEPQHF
TRBJ2-3	-	-	TRBV9	TGTGCCAGCAGCGTGACGGGGGCTGAGGTCACAGATACGCAGTATTTT	CASSVTGAEVTDTQYF
TRBJ2-3	-	-	TRBV29-1	TGCAGCTTGACAGAGGCAGATACGCAGTATTTT	CSLTEADTQYF
TRBJ2-3	-	TRBD2	TRBV9	TGTGCCAGCAGCGTAGGAAGAGCTAGCGGGGGAACAGATACGCAGTATTTT	CASSVGRASGGTDTQYF
TRBJ1-5	few	-	TRBV4-1	TGCGCCAGCAGCCAAGAAGGTTCGCGGTCAAATCAGCCCCAGCATTTT	CASSQEGSRSNQPQHF
TRBJ1-2	-	-	TRBV27	TGTGCCAGCAGTACAATCGACGGAAGAGGTGGCTACACCTTC	CASSTIDGRGGYTF
TRBJ1-2	-	TRBD1	TRBV7-9	TGTGCCAGCAGCTCATACGTCGGACAGGGGATAGGCTACACCTTC	CASSSYVGQGIGYTF
TRBJ2-3	-	TRBD2	TRBV5-6	TGTGCCAGCAGCTTGGTTCTAGCGGGAGGGTCTGATACGCAGTATTTT	CASSLVLAGGSDTQYF
TRBJ2-2	-	-	TRBV27	TGTGCCAGCAGTTTTCGTGCGGACCTCTCCGGGGAGCTGTTTTTT	CASSFRADLSGELFF
TRBJ2-4	-	-	TRBV5-4	TGTGCCAGCAGCTTGGACAGTAAAAACATTCAGTACTTC	CASSLDSKNIQYF
TRBJ1-2	once	TRBD1	TRBV25-1	TGTGCCAGAAAGGGGACAGGGGATGGCTACACCTTC	CARKGTGDGYTF
TRBJ1-1	few	-	TRBV20-1	TGCAGTGTTGTCGGCACTGAAGCTTTCTTT	CSVVGTEAFF
TRBJ2-1	-	TRBD1	TRBV11-2	TGTGCCAGCAGCGCCGGGCAGGGACAGTCTCTTGAGCAGTTCTTC	CASSAGQGQSLEQFF
TRBJ2-7	-	-	TRBV6-5	TGTGCCAGCAGTCTCGGACAAATCTCCTACGAGCAGTACTTC	CASSLGQISYEQYF
TRBJ1-1	-	-	TRBV19	TGTGCCAGTAGATCAGAAGGACAGTATCTTACCACTGAAGCTTTCTTT	CASRSEGQYLTTEAFF
TRBJ2-7	-	TRBD1	TRBV7-6	TGTGCCAGCAGCTTAGGAGTCGGACAGGGATCCTACGAGCAGTACTTC	CASSLGVGQGSYEQYF
TRBJ1-2	-	-	TRBV28	TGTGCCAGCAGTTTATACGTCGGAGTTAACTATGGCTACACCTTC	CASSLYVGVNYGYTF
TRBJ1-1	-	-	TRBV6-5	TGTGCCAGCAGTAAACAAGGTCGATGGCAGGAAGCTTTCTTT	CASSKQGRWQEAFF
TRBJ1-2	-	-	TRBV7-2	TGTGCCAGCAGCTCCCTGGTTCAGCTCTATGGCTACACCTTC	CASSSLVQLYGYTF
TRBJ2-7	-	-	TRBV5-6	TGTGCCAGCAGCTTCTCACTAAGCTCCGAGCAGTACTTC	CASSFSLSSEQYF
TRBJ2-2	-	TRBD2	TRBV4-1	TGCGCCAGCAGCCAAGATAAAGGGAGGGATTACAGGCCCGGGGAGCTGTTTTTT	CASSQDKGRDYRPGELFF
TRBJ2-7	-	TRBD2	TRBV6-5	TGTGCCAGCAGTTACTCAAGGACTAGCGGCTCCTACGAGCAGTACTTC	CASSYSRTSGSYEQYF
TRBJ1-2	-	-	TRBV4-1	TGCGCCAGCAGCCAAGACGAGGGGGTCTGGACCTATGGCTACACCTTC	CASSQDEGVWTYGYTF
TRBJ1-3	-	-	TRBV5-1	TGCGCCAGCAGCTTGATCGCAGGCGGCAACCGGGGAAACACCATATATTTT	CASSLIAGGNRGNTIYF
TRBJ2-1	-	-	TRBV4-3	TGCGCCAGCAGCCAAGATGCGGTGGGAAATGAGCAGTTCTTC	CASSQDAVGNEQFF
TRBJ1-6	-	-	TRBV7-4	TGTGCCAGCAGCTTAGGGGAGTCACCCCTCCACTTT	CASSLGESPLHF
TRBJ2-5	-	-	TRBV15	TGTGCCACCAGCAGAGATATGGGGATAGAGACCCAGTACTTC	CATSRDMGIETQYF
TRBJ1-6	-	TRBD1	TRBV6-5	TGTGCCAGCAGTTACTCGGGGGGCGGGACAGTTACTAACCTCCACTTT	CASSYSGGGTVTNLHF
TRBJ2-7	-	-	TRBV6-6	TGTGCCAGCAGTTACTCGGGGCGGTCCGACTACGAGCAGTACTTC	CASSYSGRSDYEQYF
TRBJ1-1	-	-	TRBV19	TGTGCCAGTAACTGGGGAGTGAACACTGAAGCTTTCTTT	CASNWGVNTEAFF
TRBJ2-7	many	-	TRBV11-3	TGTGCCAGCAGCTTATCCGACCGTCCAACCTACGAGCAGTACTTC	CASSLSDRPTYEQYF
TRBJ2-3	-	-	TRBV30	TGTGCCTGGGCCCCGTATCGGGGGATCAGCACAGATACGCAGTATTTT	CAWAPYRGISTDTQYF
TRBJ2-1	-	TRBD2	TRBV18	TGTGCCAGCTCACCCGGGACTAGCGGGAGCAATGAGCAGTTCTTC	CASSPGTSGSNEQFF
TRBJ1-1	-	-	TRBV11-3	TGTGCCAGCAGCTCTACAGGGAGGTACTCTGAAGCTTTCTTT	CASSSTGRYSEAFF